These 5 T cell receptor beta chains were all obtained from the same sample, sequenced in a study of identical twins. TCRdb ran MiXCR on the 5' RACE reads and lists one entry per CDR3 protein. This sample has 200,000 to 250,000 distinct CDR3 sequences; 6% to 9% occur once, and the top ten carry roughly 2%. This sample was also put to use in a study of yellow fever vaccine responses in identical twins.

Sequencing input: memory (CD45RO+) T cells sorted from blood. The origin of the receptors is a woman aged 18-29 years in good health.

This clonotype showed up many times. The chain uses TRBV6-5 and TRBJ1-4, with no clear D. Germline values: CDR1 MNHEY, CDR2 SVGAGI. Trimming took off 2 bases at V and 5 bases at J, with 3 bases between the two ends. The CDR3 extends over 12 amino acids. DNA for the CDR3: TGTGCCAGCAGTTACCCGAATGAAAAACTGTTTTTT. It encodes CASSYPNEKLFF.

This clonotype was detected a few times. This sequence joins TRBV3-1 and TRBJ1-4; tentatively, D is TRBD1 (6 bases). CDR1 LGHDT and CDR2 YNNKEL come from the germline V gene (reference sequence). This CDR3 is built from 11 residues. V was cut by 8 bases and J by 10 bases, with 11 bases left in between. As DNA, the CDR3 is TGTGCCAGCCGCCGGGACACAAAACTGTTTTTT. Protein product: CASRRDTKLFF.

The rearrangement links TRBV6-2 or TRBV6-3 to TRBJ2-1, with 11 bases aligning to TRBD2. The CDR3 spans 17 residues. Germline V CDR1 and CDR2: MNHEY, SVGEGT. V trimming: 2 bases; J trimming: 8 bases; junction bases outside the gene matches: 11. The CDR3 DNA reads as TGTGCCAGCAGTTACGCTAGCGGGAGGAAATCAGCCCATGAGCAGTTCTTC. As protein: CASSYASGRKSAHEQFF.

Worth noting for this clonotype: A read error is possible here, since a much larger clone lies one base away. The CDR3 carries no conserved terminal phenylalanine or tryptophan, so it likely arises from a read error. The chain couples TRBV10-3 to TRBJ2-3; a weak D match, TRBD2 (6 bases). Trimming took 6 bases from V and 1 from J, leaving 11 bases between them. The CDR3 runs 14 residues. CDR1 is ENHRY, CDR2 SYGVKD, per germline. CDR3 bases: TGTGCCATCAGAGGCGGGACCCGCACAGATACGCAGTATTTA. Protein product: CAIRGGTRTDTQYL.

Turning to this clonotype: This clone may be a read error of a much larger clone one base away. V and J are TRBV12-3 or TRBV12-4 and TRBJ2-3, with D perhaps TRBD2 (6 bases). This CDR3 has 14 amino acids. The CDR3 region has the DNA TGTGTCAGCAGAATTAGCGGTGGCACAGATACGCAGTATTTT. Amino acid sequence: CVSRISGGTDTQYF.